Shown below are 26 T cell receptor beta chains from a single sample sequenced in a study of graft-versus-host responses after intestinal transplantation. Graft tissue processing released intraepithelial and lamina propria lymphocytes. Using immunoSEQ multiplex PCR, the repertoire was profiled, and TCRdb retains in-frame clones only, with some absent. The repertoire consists of over 60,000 clones, with 89% occurring once and the leading ten covering under 2%. Source: ileum tissue, taken around 350 days after transplant. Source of these receptors: a human patient who received an intestinal transplant, so some T cells may come from the graft donor.

V usage is TRBV2 and J usage is TRBJ1-1; 8 bases are a match to TRBD1. CDR3 length equals 17 residues. Germline-derived CDR1 and CDR2 are SNHLY and FYNNEI. V lost 1 base to trimming and J lost 1 base; unmatched junction nucleotides: 8. The CDR3 nucleotides read TGTGCCAGCAGTGAAGGAAGGGGAGGACAGGGGAACACTGAAGCTTTCTTT. This sequence encodes CASSEGRGGQGNTEAFF.

The chain joins TRBV25-1 to TRBJ1-2; 7 nucleotides match TRBD1. With V trimmed by 1 base and J by 8 bases, 13 bases remained unmatched. The CDR3 consists of 16 residues. Germline V gene lookup returns CDR1 MGHDK and CDR2 SYGVNS. The CDR3 DNA reads TGTGCCAGCAGTGAATCCCTGGAGGACAGGCTAGAGGGCTACACCTTC. This encodes CASSESLEDRLEGYTF.

The rearrangement joins TRBV6-5 to TRBJ2-1; tentative D call: TRBD2 (6 bases). The CDR3 totals 14 residues. CDR1 MNHEY and CDR2 SVGAGI come from the germline V gene. The V gene lost 2 bases and the J gene lost 4 bases, with 9 bases spanning the gap. The CDR3 region has the DNA TGTGCCAGCAGTTACAGGGACTTATACAATGAGCAGTTCTTC. Encoded protein: CASSYRDLYNEQFF.

The J gene is TRBJ2-3, the V gene TRBV27; 11 bases are a match to TRBD2. J gave up 1 base and V 5 bases, and 5 bases lay outside the gene matches. CDR1 is MNHEY and CDR2 is SMNVEV in the germline V gene (reference sequence). This CDR3 contains 16 residues. Written as DNA, the CDR3 is TGTGCCAGCAGTCTTCTAGCGGGAGGAGGCACAGATACGCAGTATTTT. Its translation is CASSLLAGGGTDTQYF.

Comments on this clone: A junction end diverges from the germline sequence, so it may reflect a read error. The rearrangement links TRBV7-9 to TRBJ2-1; TRBD1 might be the D (6 bases). In germline, CDR1 is SEHNR, CDR2 FQNEAQ (reference sequence). The CDR3 consists of 16 residues. The CDR3 reads CASSLAWGPRWNEQFF. The CDR3 DNA sequence: TGTGCCAGCAGCCTAGCTTGGGGGCCAAGGTGGAATGAGCAGTTCTTC.

The V and J genes are TRBV4-1 and TRBJ1-6; 10 positions agree with TRBD1. There are 17 residues in the CDR3. Germline-derived CDR1 and CDR2 are MGHRA and YSYEKL. J lost 12 bases, V lost 2 bases, and 13 bases had no gene match. CDR3 in amino acids: CASSQSPGTGDQLPLHF. CDR3 in DNA: TGCGCCAGCAGCCAATCTCCTGGGACAGGGGACCAATTACCCCTCCACTTT.

This clone was detected only once. The chain combines TRBV5-4 with TRBJ2-5; 7 bases line up with TRBD2. The J call is doubtful: the DNA matches TRBJ2-7 better. Per the germline V gene, CDR1 is SGHNT and CDR2 is YYREEE (reference sequence). The CDR3 runs to 13 residues. The CDR3 DNA sequence: TGTGCCAGCAGCTATGGACTAGACTACGAGCAGTACTTC. It translates to CASSYGLDYEQYF.

V usage is TRBV27 and J usage is TRBJ1-2; D is perhaps TRBD1 (6 bases). V was clipped by 3 bases and J by 4 bases, with 15 bases between them. The CDR3 sequence is 15 residues long. The germline V gene encodes CDR1 MNHEY and CDR2 SMNVEV (reference sequence). The CDR3 loop is CASSFLGGQSYGYTF. The CDR3 DNA reads as TGTGCCAGCAGTTTCCTGGGGGGGCAGAGCTATGGCTACACCTTC.

This clone was detected only once. CDR3 in amino acids: CSVPGGLRINEQFF. The CDR3 region has the DNA TGCAGCGTGCCGGGAGGGCTGAGGATCAATGAGCAGTTCTTC. This chain links TRBV29-1 with TRBJ2-1, with 8 bases lining up with TRBD2. Trimming took 6 bases from V and 6 from J; bases not matched to a gene: 10. CDR3 length equals 14 residues. Germline V gene lookup returns CDR1 SQVTM and CDR2 ANQGSEA.

The genes are TRBV15 and TRBJ1-3; 7 bases agree with TRBD1. The ends lost 2 bases at V and 3 bases at J; junction bases unmatched: 4. The CDR3 sequence is 15 residues long. Germline CDR1 is LNHNV and CDR2 is YYDKDF (reference sequence). The DNA of the CDR3 is TGTGCCACCAGCAGACTAGCAGGGGGTGGAAACACCATATATTTT. Its protein product is CATSRLAGGGNTIYF.

The chain links TRBV6-6 to TRBJ2-3; D is perhaps TRBD1 or TRBD2 (5 bases each). The V gene lost 2 bases and the J gene lost 4 bases, with 7 bases spanning the gap. Germline V gives CDR1 MNHNY, CDR2 SVGAGI (reference sequence). CDR3 length: 13 amino acids. CDR3 bases: TGTGCCAGCAGTTACGGGGGAGCAGATACGCAGTATTTT. Protein product: CASSYGGADTQYF.

V gene TRBV11-2 combines with J gene TRBJ2-1; D is unresolved. V shed 8 bases and J shed 0 bases, with 11 bases lying between them. From germline, CDR1 is SGHAT and CDR2 FQNNGV. The CDR3 covers 14 residues. CDR3 sequence reads: CASSPQFSYNEQFF. The CDR3 coding sequence is TGTGCCAGCTCCCCCCAGTTCTCCTACAATGAGCAGTTCTTC.

This sequence joins TRBV16 and TRBJ1-1; D is unresolved. V lost 2 bases, J lost 5 bases, and 21 bases lay in between. CDR3 length: 17 amino acids. The germline CDR1 and CDR2 sequences are KGHSY and FQNENV. The CDR3: CASSQTAGRDMGTEAFF. CDR3 sequence (DNA): TGTGCCAGCAGCCAAACCGCGGGGAGGGATATGGGAACTGAAGCTTTCTTT. The full variable domain, with the rest looked up from reference TRBV16 and TRBJ1-1, is GEEVAQTPKHLVRGEGQKAKLYCAPIKGHSYVFWYQQVLKNEFKFLISFQNENVFDETGMPKERFSAKCLPNSPCSLEIQATKLEDSAVYFCASSQTAGRDMGTEAFFGQGTRLTVV.

The rearrangement uses TRBV7-3 and TRBJ2-3; D perhaps matches TRBD1 (6 bases). The CDR3 is made up of 14 amino acids. Germline CDR1 SGHTA, CDR2 FQGTGA. Trimming pared 3 bases from V and 6 bases from J, leaving 13 bases between. The CDR3 sequence is CASSFWGPGDTQYF. CDR3 nucleotides: TGTGCCAGCAGCTTTTGGGGGCCGGGGGATACGCAGTATTTT.

The J gene is TRBJ2-3, the V gene TRBV9, with D perhaps TRBD2 (6 bases). Per the germline V gene, CDR1 is SGDLS and CDR2 is YYNGEE. This CDR3 has 15 residues. The V and J ends lost 0 bases and 4 bases respectively, with 12 bases between them. The CDR3 spells CASSVDWGVADTQYF. The CDR3 DNA reads as TGTGCCAGCAGCGTAGATTGGGGGGTGGCAGATACGCAGTATTTT.

This chain joins TRBV11-2 and TRBJ2-2; no firm D call. This CDR3 region has 15 residues. Germline V gene data show CDR1 as SGHAT and CDR2 as FQNNGV. The V and J ends lost 5 bases and 0 bases respectively, with 10 bases between them. CDR3 nucleotide sequence: TGTGCCAGCAGCCTCTATATCGCGAACACCGGGGAGCTGTTTTTT. Residues: CASSLYIANTGELFF.

The chain joins TRBV7-8 to TRBJ2-7; 13 positions agree with TRBD2. The V and J ends lost 5 bases and 2 bases, in that order; junction bases with no gene match: 24. Germline-derived CDR1 and CDR2 are SGHVS and FQNEAQ. The CDR3 extends over 22 amino acids. For the CDR3, the DNA is TGTGCCAGCAGCGCCCGTCAGTTGTGGCCCCGCGGGACTAGCGGGGCCACCTACGAGCAGTACTTC. Protein sequence: CASSARQLWPRGTSGATYEQYF.

CDR3 DNA: TGCGCCAGCAGCTCCACCGGGACAGACATGAACACTGAAGCTTTCTTT. It translates to CASSSTGTDMNTEAFF. V gene TRBV5-1 combines with J gene TRBJ1-1; 7 bases match TRBD1. This CDR3 comprises 16 residues. Germline V CDR1 and CDR2: SGHRS, YFSETQ. Germline trimming cut 3 bases from V and 0 bases from J; bases unmatched to any gene: 8.

This chain joins TRBV29-1 and TRBJ2-3; the match to TRBD2 covers 8 bases. The CDR3 contains 14 residues. Germline CDR1 reads SQVTM; CDR2 reads ANQGSEA. V shed 7 bases, J shed 2 bases, and the junction held 8 bases outside the gene matches. Here the CDR3 DNA reads TGCAGCGCTGCTCCTAGCGGGTTCACAGATACGCAGTATTTT. It specifies CSAAPSGFTDTQYF.

This clone was observed once. The CDR3 region is CASSLGGEKLFF. The CDR3 DNA sequence: TGTGCCAGCAGCTTGGGAGGTGAAAAACTGTTTTTT. The V and J genes are TRBV7-9 and TRBJ1-4; no clear D gene. The CDR3 is 12 amino acids. Germline assignment: CDR1 SEHNR and CDR2 FQNEAQ (reference sequence). V lost 3 bases and J lost 7, with 6 bases in between.

The rearrangement joins TRBV4-2 to TRBJ2-7; 8 bases align to TRBD1. Germline assignment: CDR1 LGHNA and CDR2 YNFKEQ. V gave up 2 bases and J gave up 2 bases; unmatched junction bases: 5. The CDR3 covers 15 residues. The CDR3 spells CASSQPGQVPYEQYF. The CDR3 DNA sequence: TGTGCCAGCAGCCAACCGGGACAGGTCCCCTACGAGCAGTACTTC.

J is TRBJ2-3 and V is TRBV7-6; 11 positions match TRBD2. J was trimmed by 3 bases and V by 5 bases; bases with no gene match: 7. CDR3 length: 16 residues. The germline gives CDR1 SGHVS, CDR2 FNYEAQ. The CDR3 nucleotides read TGTGCCAGCAGCGCAACTAGCGGGGGAGGAACAGATACGCAGTATTTT. It codes for CASSATSGGGTDTQYF.

The CDR3 sequence is CASSTTEGSTLSYEQYF. CDR3 DNA: TGTGCCAGCAGTACCACTGAAGGGAGCACCTTGTCCTACGAGCAGTACTTC. The rearrangement uses TRBV11-2 and TRBJ2-7; possibly TRBD2 for D (5 bases). Germline values: CDR1 SGHAT, CDR2 FQNNGV. The CDR3 consists of 17 residues. V was shortened by 6 bases and J by 1 base, with 22 bases between the two germline ends.

The chain links TRBV5-6 to TRBJ1-6, with D hard to call. Per the germline V gene, CDR1 is SGHDT and CDR2 is YYEEEE. This CDR3 contains 15 residues. V was shortened by 0 bases and J by 7 bases, with 11 bases between the two germline ends. The CDR3, as DNA: TGTGCCAGCAGCTTGGCGGGCTCTGGGAATTCACCCCTCCACTTT. Translating gives CASSLAGSGNSPLHF.

This sequence joins TRBV4-2 and TRBJ2-2, with D hard to call. The CDR3 length is 16 residues. CDR1 is LGHNA, CDR2 YNFKEQ, per germline. Trimming shortened V by 0 bases and J by 5 bases, and 13 bases separated the two germline ends. The DNA of the CDR3 is TGTGCCAGCAGCCAAGACCAAACTGGGTTTACCGGGGAGCTGTTTTTT. Its translation is CASSQDQTGFTGELFF.

The V and J genes are TRBV7-9 and TRBJ1-2; a possible D gene is TRBD1 (5 bases). CDR3 length equals 16 residues. Germline V gives CDR1 SEHNR, CDR2 FQNEAQ (reference sequence). V was shortened by 4 bases and J by 2 bases, with 17 bases between the two germline ends. In DNA form, the CDR3 reads TGTGCCAGCAGCTCCCTCTCGGGGGATCCAAACTATGGCTACACCTTC. Amino acids: CASSSLSGDPNYGYTF.